This T cell receptor (beta chain) was recorded in a study of blood T cell repertoires in COVID-19. Assay: immunoSEQ multiplex PCR; the TCRdb copy retains only in-frame clones and omits some. The table includes about 120,000 clones, roughly 89% detected once. The sample holds a few counts of this clone. What was sequenced was PBMCs or T cells enriched from blood (not recorded which). The TCR was taken from a woman between 25 and 40 years old who had recovered from COVID-19.

CDR3 nucleotides: TGTGCCAGCAGTCTCGGACAGGCCACAGATACGCAGTATTTT. This codes for CASSLGQATDTQYF. This chain uses TRBV6-2 or TRBV6-3 with TRBJ2-3; 7 nucleotides match TRBD1. Germline CDR1 MNHEY, CDR2 SVGEGT. The CDR3 has 14 amino acids. J was trimmed by 2 bases and V by 5 bases; bases with no gene match: 4.